This TCR beta chain was recorded in a study of blood T cell repertoires in COVID-19. The wider study: Researchers got acute and convalescent COVID-19 samples from the United States, Italy and Spain. T cells, B-cell-depleted T cells, or PBMCs provided the cDNA or gDNA that served as material.

This clone was recorded a few times. In the original analysis: Reference gene primers were amplified, and this amplification served to estimate nucleated cell counts. Produced via immunoSEQ multiplex PCR; TCRdb's table is partial and in-frame only. V and J calls and clone size come straight from that table; D and trimming were deduced from the DNA. The profile shows some 180,000 clones, roughly 80% of them singletons. The germline CDR1 and CDR2 sequences are LGHDT and YNNKEL (reference sequence). This CDR3 comprises 15 residues. Trimming pared 4 bases from V and 0 bases from J, leaving 12 bases between.

V usage is TRBV3-1 (or the pseudogene TRBV3-2) and J usage is TRBJ1-1, with D unclear. The sequence was collected from a man over 45 who had recovered from COVID-19. Sequenced material: peripheral blood. DNA of the CDR3: TGTGCCAGCAGCCTCATTAACACTATGAACACTGAAGCTTTCTTT. This translates into CASSLINTMNTEAFF.